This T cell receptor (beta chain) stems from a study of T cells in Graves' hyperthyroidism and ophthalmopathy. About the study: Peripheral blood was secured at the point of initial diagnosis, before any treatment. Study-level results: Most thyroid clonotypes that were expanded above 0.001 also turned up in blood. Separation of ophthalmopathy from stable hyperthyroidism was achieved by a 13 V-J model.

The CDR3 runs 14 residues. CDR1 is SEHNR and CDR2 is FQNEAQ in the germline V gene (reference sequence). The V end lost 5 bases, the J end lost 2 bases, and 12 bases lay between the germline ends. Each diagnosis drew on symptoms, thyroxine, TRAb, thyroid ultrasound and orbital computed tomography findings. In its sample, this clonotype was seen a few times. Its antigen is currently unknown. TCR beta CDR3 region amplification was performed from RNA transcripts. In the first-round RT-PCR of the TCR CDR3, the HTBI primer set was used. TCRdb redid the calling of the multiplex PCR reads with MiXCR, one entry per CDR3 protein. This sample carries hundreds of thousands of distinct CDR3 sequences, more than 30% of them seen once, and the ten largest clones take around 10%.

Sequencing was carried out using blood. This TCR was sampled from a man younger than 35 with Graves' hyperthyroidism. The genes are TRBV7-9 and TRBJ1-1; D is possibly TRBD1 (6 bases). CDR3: CASSPGQFNTEAFF. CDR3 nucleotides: TGTGCCAGCAGCCCCGGACAGTTCAACACTGAAGCTTTCTTT.